One T cell receptor beta chain is described in this entry. The antigen remains undetermined. The V gene's germline CDR1 is LNHDA and CDR2 SQIVND (reference sequence). V trimming: 3 bases; J trimming: 5 bases; junction bases outside the gene matches: 8. The CDR3 sequence is 16 residues long. The donors comprised healthy bone marrow donors. The PCR ran on 60 Vbeta and 13 Jbeta primers. Assay: immunoSEQ multiplex PCR; the TCRdb copy retains only in-frame clones and omits some. Among 110,000 to 150,000 clones listed, around 75% were seen once. These data are taken from a study of cytomegalovirus exposure and HLA in healthy donors. Study outcomes and limitations: As was reported, the classifier diagnosed cytomegalovirus status with high specificity and sensitivity. Rare sequences made up most TCRs, while some public TCRs were found in many donors. Most of the TCR beta V segments (in an earlier analysis) were productive either about 90% or about 30% of the time.

This chain connects TRBV19 to TRBJ1-4; 8 bases align to TRBD1. The sequence derives from a woman in her twenties or thirties in good health and CMV-seronegative. Input material: PBMCs. The CDR3 nucleotides read TGTGCCAGTAGTATTCGTCGGACAGGGTCCAATGAAAAACTGTTTTTT. Protein sequence: CASSIRRTGSNEKLFF.